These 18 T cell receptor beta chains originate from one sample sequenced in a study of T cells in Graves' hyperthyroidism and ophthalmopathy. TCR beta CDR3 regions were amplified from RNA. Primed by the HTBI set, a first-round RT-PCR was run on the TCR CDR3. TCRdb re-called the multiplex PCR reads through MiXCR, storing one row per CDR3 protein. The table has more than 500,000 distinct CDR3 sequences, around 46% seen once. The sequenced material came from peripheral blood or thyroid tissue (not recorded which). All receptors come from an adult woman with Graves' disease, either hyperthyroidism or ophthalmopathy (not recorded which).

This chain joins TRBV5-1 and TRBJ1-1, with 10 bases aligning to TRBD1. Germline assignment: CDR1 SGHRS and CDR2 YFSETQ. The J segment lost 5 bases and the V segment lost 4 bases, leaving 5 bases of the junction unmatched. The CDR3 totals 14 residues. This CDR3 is CASSGQGVGTEAFF. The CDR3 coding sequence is TGCGCCAGCAGCGGACAGGGGGTCGGAACTGAAGCTTTCTTT.

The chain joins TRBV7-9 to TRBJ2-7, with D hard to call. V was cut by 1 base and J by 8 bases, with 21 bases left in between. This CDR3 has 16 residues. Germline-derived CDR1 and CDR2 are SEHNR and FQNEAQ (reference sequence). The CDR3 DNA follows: TGTGCCAGCAGCTTAGGATTACGTCTGCGATTCAATCAGCAGTACTTC. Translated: CASSLGLRLRFNQQYF.

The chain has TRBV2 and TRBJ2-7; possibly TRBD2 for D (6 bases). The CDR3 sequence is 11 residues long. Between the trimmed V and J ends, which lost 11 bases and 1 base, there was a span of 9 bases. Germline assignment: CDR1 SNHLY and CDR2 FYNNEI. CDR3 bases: TGTGCCGGAGGGGAATCCTACGAGCAGTACTTC. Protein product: CAGGESYEQYF.

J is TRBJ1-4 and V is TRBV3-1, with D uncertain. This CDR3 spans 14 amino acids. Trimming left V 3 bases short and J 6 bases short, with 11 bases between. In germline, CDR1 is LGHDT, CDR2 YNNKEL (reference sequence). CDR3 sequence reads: CASSQKGLDEKLFF. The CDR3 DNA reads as TGTGCCAGCAGCCAGAAAGGTTTGGATGAAAAACTGTTTTTT.

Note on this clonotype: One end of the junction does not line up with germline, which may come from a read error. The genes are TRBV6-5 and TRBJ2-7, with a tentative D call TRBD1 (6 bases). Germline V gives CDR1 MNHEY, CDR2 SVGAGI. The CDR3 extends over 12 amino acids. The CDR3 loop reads CASSQGSYEPYF. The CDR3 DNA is TGTGCCAGTTCTCAGGGGTCCTACGAGCCGTACTTC.

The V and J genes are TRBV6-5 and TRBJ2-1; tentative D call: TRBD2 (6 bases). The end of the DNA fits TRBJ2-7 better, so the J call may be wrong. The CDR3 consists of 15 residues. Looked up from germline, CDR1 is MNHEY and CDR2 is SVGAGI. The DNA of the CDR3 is TGTGCCAGCACCCAGGGTGGCCCGCGGGGCTACGAGCAGTACTTC. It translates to CASTQGGPRGYEQYF.

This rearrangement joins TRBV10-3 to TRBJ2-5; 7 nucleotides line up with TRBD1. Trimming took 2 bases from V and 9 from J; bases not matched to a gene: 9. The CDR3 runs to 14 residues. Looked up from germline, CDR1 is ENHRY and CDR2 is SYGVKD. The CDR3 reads CAISEEGALGAQYF. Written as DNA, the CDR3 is TGTGCCATCAGTGAGGAGGGGGCGTTGGGGGCCCAGTACTTC.

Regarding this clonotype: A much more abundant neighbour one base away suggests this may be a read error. The CDR3 DNA sequence: TGTGCCGGCAGCTCGAAAATCAGCACCGGGGAGCTGTTTTTT. It codes for CAGSSKISTGELFF. The chain employs TRBV7-2 and TRBJ2-2; D remains ambiguous. Germline V lookup: CDR1 SGHTA, CDR2 FQGNSA. This CDR3 has 14 amino acids.

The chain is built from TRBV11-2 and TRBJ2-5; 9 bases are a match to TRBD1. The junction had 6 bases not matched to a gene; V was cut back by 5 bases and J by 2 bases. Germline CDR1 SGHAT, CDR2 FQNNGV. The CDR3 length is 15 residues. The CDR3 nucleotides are TGTGCCAGCAGCCCCCGACAGGGGGGGCAAGAGACCCAGTACTTC. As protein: CASSPRQGGQETQYF.

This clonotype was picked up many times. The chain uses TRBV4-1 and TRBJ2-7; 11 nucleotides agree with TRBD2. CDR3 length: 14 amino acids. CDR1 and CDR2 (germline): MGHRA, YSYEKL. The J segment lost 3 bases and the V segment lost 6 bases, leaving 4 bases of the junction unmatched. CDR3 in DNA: TGCGCCAGCAGTATAGCGGGAGGGCTCTACGAGCAGTACTTC. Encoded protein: CASSIAGGLYEQYF.

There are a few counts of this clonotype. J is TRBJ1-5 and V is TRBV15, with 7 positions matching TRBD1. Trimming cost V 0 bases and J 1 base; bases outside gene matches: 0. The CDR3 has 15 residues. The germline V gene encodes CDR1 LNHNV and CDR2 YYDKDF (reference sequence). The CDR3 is CATSRDRGSNQPQHF. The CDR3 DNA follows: TGTGCCACCAGCAGAGACAGGGGGAGCAATCAGCCCCAGCATTTT.

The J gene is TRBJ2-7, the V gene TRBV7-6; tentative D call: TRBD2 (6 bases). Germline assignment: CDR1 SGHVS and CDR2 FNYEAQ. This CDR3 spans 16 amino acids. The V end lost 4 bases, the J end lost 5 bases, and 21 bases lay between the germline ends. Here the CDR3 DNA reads TGTGCCAGCAGCTCGCCACTAGCCGGGCGTCGTGACGAGCAGTACTTC. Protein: CASSSPLAGRRDEQYF.

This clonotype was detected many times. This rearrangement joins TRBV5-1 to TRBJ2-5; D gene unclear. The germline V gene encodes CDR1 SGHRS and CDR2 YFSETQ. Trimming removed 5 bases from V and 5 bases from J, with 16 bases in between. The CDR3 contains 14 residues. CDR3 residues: CASRYDPGVETQYF. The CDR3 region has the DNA TGCGCCAGCAGATACGATCCTGGGGTGGAGACCCAGTACTTC.

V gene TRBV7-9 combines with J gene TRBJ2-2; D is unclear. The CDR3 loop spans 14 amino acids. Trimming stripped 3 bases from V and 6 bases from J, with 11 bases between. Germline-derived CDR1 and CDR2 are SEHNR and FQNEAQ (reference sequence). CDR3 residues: CASSLASSAGELFF. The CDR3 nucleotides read TGTGCCAGCAGCTTGGCCTCATCTGCCGGGGAGCTGTTTTTT.

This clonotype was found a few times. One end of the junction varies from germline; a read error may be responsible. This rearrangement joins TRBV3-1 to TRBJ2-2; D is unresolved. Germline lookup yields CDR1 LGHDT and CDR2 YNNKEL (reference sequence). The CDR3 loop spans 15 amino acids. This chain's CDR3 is CASSRQGLNSGELFF. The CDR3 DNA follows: TGTGCCAGCAGCAGACAAGGGTTGAACTCCGGGGAGCTGTTTTTT.

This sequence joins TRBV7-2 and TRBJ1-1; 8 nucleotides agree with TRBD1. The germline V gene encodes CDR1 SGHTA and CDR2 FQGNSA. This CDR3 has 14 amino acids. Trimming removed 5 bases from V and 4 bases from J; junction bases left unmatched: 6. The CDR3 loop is CASSADRVATEAFF. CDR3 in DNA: TGTGCCAGCAGCGCGGACAGGGTGGCCACTGAAGCTTTCTTT.

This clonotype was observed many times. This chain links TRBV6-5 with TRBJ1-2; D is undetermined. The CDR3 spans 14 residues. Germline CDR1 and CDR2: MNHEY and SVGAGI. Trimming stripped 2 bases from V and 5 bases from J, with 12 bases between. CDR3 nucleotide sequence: TGTGCCAGCAGTTACGGATACGGCGAATATGGCTACACCTTC. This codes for CASSYGYGEYGYTF.

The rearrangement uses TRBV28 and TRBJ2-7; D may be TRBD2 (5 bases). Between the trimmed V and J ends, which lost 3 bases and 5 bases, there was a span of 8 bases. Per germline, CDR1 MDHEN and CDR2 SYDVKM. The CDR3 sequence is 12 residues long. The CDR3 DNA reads TGTGCCAGCAGTTTGGGCGGGCACGAGCAGTACTTC. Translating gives CASSLGGHEQYF.